These 26 T cell receptor beta chains originate from one sample sequenced in a study of T cell repertoires in cytomegalovirus infection. The antigens for these receptors are not known. MiXCR, run by TCRdb on the reads, gives a single entry per CDR3 protein. The repertoire consists of 640,000 or so distinct CDR3 sequences, with about 33% occurring once and the leading ten covering over 15%. This material consisted of cultured PBMCs, taken from culture after CMV antigen stimulation. The receptors originated from a human donor in good health (CMV status not recorded). Some clones in this sample may be carry-over from other donors' samples.

There are a few counts of this clonotype. This rearrangement joins TRBV20-1 to TRBJ2-3; 8 nucleotides line up with TRBD2. CDR3 length equals 14 residues. The J segment lost 1 base and the V segment lost 3 bases, leaving 3 bases of the junction unmatched. Looked up from germline, CDR1 is DFQATT and CDR2 is SNEGSKA (reference sequence). CDR3 protein: CSASTRGGTDTQYF. The CDR3 DNA reads TGCAGTGCTAGTACGCGGGGGGGCACAGATACGCAGTATTTT.

The genes are TRBV30 and TRBJ2-7; 12 nucleotides agree with TRBD2. V shed 2 bases and J 7 bases; nucleotides not matched to a gene: 15. This CDR3 comprises 17 residues. CDR1 GTSNPN and CDR2 SVGIG come from the germline V gene (reference sequence). As DNA, the CDR3 is TGTGCCTGGAGTTCTCCCCGGACTAGCGGGACCGCTAGGGAGCAGTACTTC. Translated: CAWSSPRTSGTAREQYF.

The V gene is TRBV6-2 or TRBV6-3, the J gene TRBJ2-5; tentatively, D is TRBD2 (6 bases). CDR1 and CDR2 (germline): MNHEY, SVGEGT. Trimming stripped 6 bases from V and 4 bases from J, with 18 bases between. The CDR3 contains 15 residues. The CDR3 spells CASSQRGIAVETQYF. For the CDR3, the DNA is TGTGCCAGCAGCCAACGGGGCATAGCGGTAGAGACCCAGTACTTC.

This clonotype was found a few times. This chain uses TRBV18 with TRBJ1-6; TRBD1 matches at 7 bases. The germline CDR1 and CDR2 sequences are KGHSH and LQKENI. The CDR3 is 14 amino acids. Trimming removed 6 bases from V and 8 bases from J; junction bases left unmatched: 7. The CDR3, as DNA: TGTGCCAGCTCGCTCGGACAGGTCGATTCACCCCTCCACTTT. This sequence encodes CASSLGQVDSPLHF.

The chain recombines TRBV5-4 with TRBJ2-5, with D perhaps TRBD2 (7 bases). The V end lost 4 bases, the J end lost 5 bases, and 21 bases lay between the germline ends. This CDR3 region has 16 residues. Germline CDR1 reads SGHNT; CDR2 reads YYREEE (reference sequence). In nucleotides, the CDR3 is TGTGCCAGCAGCGGGGGGGCGGGGAGACTGAGGGAGACCCAGTACTTC. This translates into CASSGGAGRLRETQYF. The full variable domain, completed using reference TRBV5-4 and TRBJ2-5, is ETGVTQSPTHLIKTRGQQVTLRCSSQSGHNTVSWYQQALGQGPQFIFQYYREEENGRGNFPPRFSGLQFPNYSSELNVNALELDDSALYLCASSGGAGRLRETQYFGPGTRLLVL.

V and J are TRBV7-6 and TRBJ1-1; D uncertain. The CDR3 length is 12 residues. The germline V gene has CDR1 SGHVS and CDR2 FNYEAQ. Trimming cost V 8 bases and J 6 bases, with 13 bases left between them. The CDR3, as DNA: TGTGCCAGCTGGGAACCCGGGTCTGAAGCTTTCTTT. It codes for CASWEPGSEAFF.

The V gene is TRBV18, the J gene TRBJ1-4; possible D gene TRBD1, 5 bases. Per the germline V gene, CDR1 is KGHSH and CDR2 is LQKENI. Trimming removed 3 bases at V and 8 bases at J, with 19 bases between. The CDR3 extends over 16 amino acids. The CDR3 nucleotides are TGTGCCAGCTCACCCGGGGGTGGACAAGGCTTCGAAAAACTGTTTTTT. This sequence encodes CASSPGGGQGFEKLFF.

The chain joins TRBV20-1 to TRBJ2-2; no clear D gene. V lost 5 bases and J 2 bases, leaving 3 bases between the germline ends. CDR1 is DFQATT and CDR2 is SNEGSKA in the germline V gene (reference sequence). This CDR3 is built from 11 residues. CDR3 sequence: CSAPNTGELFF. Here the CDR3 DNA reads TGCAGTGCTCCAAACACCGGGGAGCTGTTTTTT.

The gene calls are TRBV3-1 and TRBJ2-5, with 11 bases that match TRBD2. The junction had 5 bases not matched to a gene; V was cut back by 1 base and J by 4 bases. From germline, CDR1 is LGHDT and CDR2 YNNKEL (reference sequence). The CDR3 covers 16 residues. CDR3 nucleotide sequence: TGTGCCAGCAGCCAAGGAGGGGGGACTAGCGGAGAGACCCAGTACTTC. It specifies CASSQGGGTSGETQYF.

The chain joins TRBV7-6 to TRBJ1-2; D not resolved. Trimming removed 6 bases from V and 1 base from J, with 9 bases in between. The germline V gene has CDR1 SGHVS and CDR2 FNYEAQ. The CDR3 contains 13 residues. As DNA, the CDR3 is TGTGCCAGCAGGGAGGCCCGTAACTATGGCTACACCTTC. This codes for CASREARNYGYTF. Complete variable domain (other parts from reference TRBV7-6 and TRBJ1-2): GAGVSQSPRYKVTKRGQDVALRCDPISGHVSLYWYRQALGQGPEFLTYFNYEAQQDKSGLPNDRFSAERPEGSISTLTIQRTEQRDSAMYRCASREARNYGYTFGSGTRLTVV.

This clonotype was counted between two and nine times. The chain has TRBV15 and TRBJ1-2; no clear D. CDR1 and CDR2 from the germline V gene are LNHNV and YYDKDF (reference sequence). V lost 1 base, J lost 3 bases, and 9 bases lay in between. The length of the CDR3 is 14 residues. Here the CDR3 reads CATSRVSGDYGYTF. The CDR3 coding sequence is TGTGCCACCAGCAGAGTATCCGGGGACTATGGCTACACCTTC.

This clonotype was detected once. This chain joins TRBV7-8 and TRBJ2-1, with 9 nucleotides matching TRBD1. Per germline, CDR1 SGHVS and CDR2 FQNEAQ. The CDR3 runs 15 residues. V was clipped by 6 bases and J by 2 bases; unmatched bases: 5. CDR3 nucleotide sequence: TGTGCCAGCAGATCGGACAGGGGAGCCTACAATGAGCAGTTCTTC. This encodes CASRSDRGAYNEQFF. Full variable domain (rest looked up from reference TRBV7-8 and TRBJ2-1): GAGVSQSPRYKVAKRGQDVALRCDPISGHVSLFWYQQALGQGPEFLTYFQNEAQLDKSGLPSDRFFAERPEGSVSTLKIQRTQQEDSAVYLCASRSDRGAYNEQFFGPGTRLTVL.

As regards this clonotype: A junction boundary mismatches the germline segment, possibly from a read error. V gene TRBV4-1 combines with J gene TRBJ2-5, with 9 bases fitting TRBD2. Germline V lookup: CDR1 MGHRA, CDR2 YSYEKL. This CDR3 comprises 16 residues. The CDR3 DNA reads as TGTGCCAGCAGCCAAGATACGGCGGGGGGGGGAGAGACCCAGTACTTC. Translating it yields CASSQDTAGGGETQYF.

V and J are TRBV2 and TRBJ2-7; TRBD1 aligns across 9 bases. The CDR3 totals 16 residues. CDR1 and CDR2 from the germline V gene are SNHLY and FYNNEI. Trimming at V came to 8 bases and at J to 2 bases, leaving 13 bases not matched to a gene. In nucleotides, the CDR3 is TGTGCCAGCGGGGGACAGGGCTCAGGGTGGACCTACGAGCAGTACTTC. Amino acids: CASGGQGSGWTYEQYF. Full variable domain (remainder filled in from reference TRBV2 and TRBJ2-7): EPEVTQTPSHQVTQMGQEVILRCVPISNHLYFYWYRQILGQKVEFLVSFYNNEISEKSEIFDDQFSVERPDGSNFTLKIRSTKLEDSAMYFCASGGQGSGWTYEQYFGPGTRLTVT.

The chain uses TRBV12-3 or TRBV12-4 and TRBJ1-1; D not resolved. CDR3 size: 14 residues. V shed 7 bases and J shed 6 bases, with 18 bases lying between them. CDR3 loop: CASNLTPSVAEAFF. As DNA, the CDR3 is TGTGCCAGCAACCTGACCCCCTCGGTCGCTGAAGCTTTCTTT.

This clonotype was detected a few times. The chain is built from TRBV19 and TRBJ1-5, with D possibly TRBD1 on 5 matching bases. With 1 base removed from V and 0 bases from J, the gap between germline ends came to 19 bases. The length of the CDR3 is 19 residues. Germline CDR1 and CDR2: LNHDA and SQIVND (reference sequence). DNA of the CDR3: TGTGCCAGTAGTATAGTGGGGGTAATTGGATCTTATAGCAATCAGCCCCAGCATTTT. Translation gives CASSIVGVIGSYSNQPQHF.

This clonotype was observed a few times. The V gene is TRBV28, the J gene TRBJ1-1; perhaps TRBD1 as D (5 bases). The germline gives CDR1 MDHEN, CDR2 SYDVKM. CDR3 size: 14 residues. The ends were cut back, 5 bases at V and 5 bases at J, with 15 bases in the middle. The CDR3 here is CASSRGTFGTEAFF. In nucleotides, the CDR3 is TGTGCCAGCAGTCGGGGGACGTTCGGGACTGAAGCTTTCTTT.

This clonotype occurred a few times. The DNA for the CDR3 is TGTGCCAGCAGCTTTCACAGCGGGCCCCAAGAGACCCAGTACTTC. It yields the protein CASSFHSGPQETQYF. The chain carries TRBV7-7 and TRBJ2-5, with D tentatively TRBD2 (6 bases). In germline, CDR1 is SSHAT, CDR2 FNYEAQ (reference sequence). V lost 3 bases and J lost 1, with 12 bases in between. The CDR3 is 15 amino acids.

The chain recombines TRBV6-6 with TRBJ2-3; TRBD2 agrees at 10 bases. V shed 5 bases, J shed 3 bases, and the junction held 8 bases outside the gene matches. Looked up from germline, CDR1 is MNHNY and CDR2 is SVGAGI (reference sequence). CDR3 length equals 16 residues. The CDR3 DNA is TGTGCCAGCAGTAGCGGGGGGGCATTCGGAACAGATACGCAGTATTTT. Encoded protein: CASSSGGAFGTDTQYF.

This rearrangement joins TRBV6-8 to TRBJ2-2; 8 nucleotides align to TRBD2. Germline trimming cut 4 bases from V and 2 bases from J; bases unmatched to any gene: 9. Germline V lookup: CDR1 MNHGY, CDR2 SAAAGT. The CDR3 consists of 17 residues. The CDR3 here is CASSFGGGPTNTGELFF. The CDR3 region has the DNA TGTGCCAGCAGTTTCGGCGGGGGGCCAACAAACACCGGGGAGCTGTTTTTT.

This rearrangement joins TRBV5-1 to TRBJ1-5; TRBD1 aligns across 8 bases. CDR1 is SGHRS and CDR2 is YFSETQ in the germline V gene. This CDR3 has 14 amino acids. J gave up 6 bases and V 4 bases, and 6 bases lay outside the gene matches. The CDR3 sequence is CASSPGGSSQPQHF. The CDR3 nucleotides read TGCGCCAGCAGCCCAGGGGGCAGTTCTCAGCCCCAGCATTTT.

There are a few counts of this clonotype. V usage is TRBV10-2 and J usage is TRBJ2-7, with a weak D call TRBD2 (5 bases). Between the trimmed V and J ends, which lost 0 bases and 6 bases, there was a span of 9 bases. The CDR3 consists of 13 residues. Looked up from germline, CDR1 is WSHSY and CDR2 is SAAADI. The CDR3 reads CASSESRVSEQYF. CDR3 bases: TGCGCCAGCAGTGAGTCGCGGGTAAGCGAGCAGTACTTC.

There are many counts of this clonotype. The chain employs TRBV7-2 and TRBJ2-7, with TRBD2 identical over 11 bases. The V gene's germline CDR1 is SGHTA and CDR2 FQGNSA. The CDR3 extends over 18 amino acids. The V segment lost 0 bases and the J segment 0 bases; nucleotides outside the gene matches: 7. CDR3 amino acids: CASSLASTSGAFSYEQYF. The CDR3 nucleotides are TGTGCCAGCAGCTTAGCCTCGACTAGCGGGGCCTTCTCCTACGAGCAGTACTTC.

This clonotype came up a few times. The chain couples TRBV12-3 or TRBV12-4 to TRBJ2-1; the match to TRBD2 covers 11 bases. The junction had 6 bases not matched to a gene; V was cut back by 6 bases and J by 5 bases. The CDR3 is 15 amino acids. CDR3: CASRVAGGLHNEQFF. As DNA, the CDR3 is TGTGCCAGCAGAGTAGCGGGGGGGCTCCACAATGAGCAGTTCTTC.

This chain joins TRBV4-1 and TRBJ2-4; TRBD1 might be the D (6 bases). The CDR3 covers 18 residues. Germline values: CDR1 MGHRA, CDR2 YSYEKL. Trimming pared 1 base from V and 4 bases from J, leaving 20 bases between. The CDR3 loop reads CASSQGSVRGLEKNIQYF. DNA of the CDR3: TGCGCCAGCAGCCAAGGTAGCGTCAGGGGCCTCGAGAAAAACATTCAGTACTTC.

In its sample, this clonotype was seen many times. The chain carries TRBV6-2 or TRBV6-3 and TRBJ2-1; D uncertain. The CDR3 length is 16 residues. V shed 0 bases and J shed 0 bases, with 9 bases lying between them. Germline CDR1 is MNHEY and CDR2 is SVGEGT. The DNA of the CDR3 is TGTGCCAGCAGTTACTCTTCCGAAAGCTCCTACAATGAGCAGTTCTTC. Its translation: CASSYSSESSYNEQFF.